Listed below are T cell receptor beta chains from one sample, sequenced in a study of blood T cells in healthy people across ages. A single record per CDR3 protein comes from TCRdb applying MiXCR to the 5' RACE reads. This table has about 800,000 distinct CDR3 sequences, roughly 46% appearing once. The sequencing sample was made of blood. The receptor set was obtained from a man older than 75 in good health. The CDR3 runs from the conserved cysteine through the conserved F or W. Fields, in order: D gene, V gene, clone size, J gene, CDR3 protein, CDR3 DNA. A D gene is named only where the DNA matches it firmly. Size is stated for part of the rows, as once, few or many counts, or as a class when the clone is expanded.

D gene: TRBD2
V gene: TRBV9
clone size: .
J gene: TRBJ2-7
CDR3 protein: CASSSLAGVEYEQYF
CDR3 DNA: TGTGCCAGCAGCTCACTAGCGGGAGTTGAATACGAGCAGTACTTC

D gene: .
V gene: TRBV4-2
clone size: .
J gene: TRBJ2-3
CDR3 protein: CASSQQPNTDTQYF
CDR3 DNA: TGTGCCAGCAGCCAACAGCCGAACACAGATACGCAGTATTTT

D gene: TRBD2
V gene: TRBV9
clone size: .
J gene: TRBJ2-1
CDR3 protein: CASSPGGGTSNEQFF
CDR3 DNA: TGTGCCAGCAGCCCCGGGGGGGGGACCAGCAATGAGCAGTTCTTC

D gene: .
V gene: TRBV10-2
clone size: .
J gene: TRBJ1-5
CDR3 protein: CASGTTYSNQPQHF
CDR3 DNA: TGCGCCAGCGGGACAACCTATAGCAATCAGCCCCAGCATTTT

D gene: TRBD2
V gene: TRBV5-1
clone size: .
J gene: TRBJ2-1
CDR3 protein: CASSGLAGTYNGQFF
CDR3 DNA: TGCGCCAGCAGCGGGCTAGCGGGGACCTACAATGGGCAGTTCTTC

D gene: TRBD1
V gene: TRBV7-2
clone size: .
J gene: TRBJ1-5
CDR3 protein: CASSVRQGDQPQHF
CDR3 DNA: TGTGCCAGCAGCGTACGACAGGGAGACCAGCCCCAGCATTTT

D gene: .
V gene: TRBV27
clone size: .
J gene: TRBJ2-7
CDR3 protein: CASSKGDGEQYF
CDR3 DNA: TGTGCCAGCAGCAAGGGCGATGGTGAGCAGTACTTC

D gene: TRBD2
V gene: TRBV11-1
clone size: .
J gene: TRBJ2-7
CDR3 protein: CASSPGTSGSRVYEQYF
CDR3 DNA: TGTGCCAGCAGCCCCGGGACTAGCGGGAGCCGGGTCTACGAGCAGTACTTC

D gene: TRBD1
V gene: TRBV5-5
clone size: many
J gene: TRBJ2-7
CDR3 protein: CASSLDRESAYEQYF
CDR3 DNA: TGTGCCAGCAGCTTAGACAGGGAATCGGCCTACGAGCAGTACTTC

D gene: TRBD2
V gene: TRBV6-2/TRBV6-3
clone size: .
J gene: TRBJ2-5
CDR3 protein: CASEGGRRGETQYF
CDR3 DNA: TGTGCCAGCGAAGGCGGGAGGCGGGGAGAGACCCAGTACTTC

D gene: TRBD2
V gene: TRBV4-3
clone size: few
J gene: TRBJ2-1
CDR3 protein: CASSLLAGSLIGGDEQFF
CDR3 DNA: TGCGCCAGCAGCCTACTAGCGGGGTCCCTCATAGGGGGGGATGAGCAGTTCTTC

D gene: TRBD2
V gene: TRBV7-3
clone size: .
J gene: TRBJ2-1
CDR3 protein: CASSPGTSGRDLFF
CDR3 DNA: TGTGCCAGCAGCCCGGGGACTAGCGGGAGGGATTTGTTCTTC

D gene: .
V gene: TRBV5-1
clone size: few
J gene: TRBJ1-4
CDR3 protein: CASSLSRGHEEENEKLFF
CDR3 DNA: TGCGCCAGCAGCTTGTCGCGCGGACACGAAGAGGAAAATGAAAAACTGTTTTTT

D gene: .
V gene: TRBV4-3
clone size: .
J gene: TRBJ2-3
CDR3 protein: CASSQDFENTDTQYF
CDR3 DNA: TGCGCCAGCAGCCAAGATTTTGAAAACACAGATACGCAGTATTTT

D gene: .
V gene: TRBV20-1
clone size: .
J gene: TRBJ2-6
CDR3 protein: CSAEGATPGANVLTF
CDR3 DNA: TGCAGTGCGGAGGGGGCGACTCCTGGGGCCAACGTCCTGACTTTC

D gene: .
V gene: TRBV12-3/TRBV12-4
clone size: few
J gene: TRBJ2-7
CDR3 protein: CASSLPGTENYEQYF
CDR3 DNA: TGTGCCAGCAGTTTACCAGGGACCGAAAACTACGAGCAGTACTTC

D gene: .
V gene: TRBV28
clone size: .
J gene: TRBJ2-7
CDR3 protein: CASENPGLNYEQYF
CDR3 DNA: TGTGCCAGCGAGAACCCGGGACTCAACTACGAGCAGTACTTC

D gene: TRBD1
V gene: TRBV7-2
clone size: .
J gene: TRBJ2-1
CDR3 protein: CASSPAGQVVQETQFF
CDR3 DNA: TGTGCCAGCAGCCCCGCTGGACAGGTAGTTCAAGAGACCCAGTTCTTC

D gene: .
V gene: TRBV29-1
clone size: many
J gene: TRBJ2-1
CDR3 protein: CSVEDIGEQFF
CDR3 DNA: TGCAGCGTTGAAGATATCGGTGAGCAGTTCTTC

D gene: TRBD1
V gene: TRBV7-2
clone size: few
J gene: TRBJ2-5
CDR3 protein: CASSQGQGPEETQYF
CDR3 DNA: TGTGCCAGCAGCCAAGGACAGGGACCAGAAGAGACCCAGTACTTC

D gene: .
V gene: TRBV6-5
clone size: few
J gene: TRBJ1-5
CDR3 protein: CASSPTVPRNQPQHF
CDR3 DNA: TGTGCCAGCAGTCCGACAGTCCCTCGTAATCAGCCCCAGCATTTT

D gene: .
V gene: TRBV5-4
clone size: .
J gene: TRBJ1-2
CDR3 protein: CASSLAPRGYTF
CDR3 DNA: TGTGCCAGCAGCTTGGCCCCAAGAGGCTACACCTTC

D gene: .
V gene: TRBV5-1
clone size: .
J gene: TRBJ2-3
CDR3 protein: CASSLGTGFGTDTQYF
CDR3 DNA: TGCGCCAGCAGCTTGGGAACAGGGTTCGGCACAGATACGCAGTATTTT

D gene: .
V gene: TRBV20-1
clone size: .
J gene: TRBJ2-7
CDR3 protein: CSARVENWSEQYF
CDR3 DNA: TGCAGTGCTAGAGTGGAGAATTGGTCCGAGCAGTACTTC

D gene: TRBD2
V gene: TRBV4-3
clone size: .
J gene: TRBJ2-1
CDR3 protein: CASSPQSGVYTSSYNEQFF
CDR3 DNA: TGCGCCAGCAGCCCCCAGAGCGGGGTATACACTAGCTCCTACAATGAGCAGTTCTTC

D gene: .
V gene: TRBV4-1
clone size: many
J gene: TRBJ2-1
CDR3 protein: CASSRNQGGNEQFF
CDR3 DNA: TGCGCCAGCAGCCGCAACCAGGGAGGCAATGAGCAGTTCTTC

D gene: .
V gene: TRBV11-3
clone size: few
J gene: TRBJ2-5
CDR3 protein: CASSLVGVAETQYF
CDR3 DNA: TGTGCCAGCAGCTTAGTGGGCGTGGCGGAGACCCAGTACTTC

D gene: TRBD2
V gene: TRBV18
clone size: .
J gene: TRBJ2-7
CDR3 protein: CASSPASGASGGEQYF
CDR3 DNA: TGTGCCAGCTCACCGGCGTCCGGGGCTAGCGGAGGAGAGCAGTACTTC

D gene: .
V gene: TRBV18
clone size: many
J gene: TRBJ1-4
CDR3 protein: CASSRSPASNEKLFF
CDR3 DNA: TGTGCCAGCTCAAGATCCCCGGCGTCTAATGAAAAACTGTTTTTT

D gene: .
V gene: TRBV27
clone size: .
J gene: TRBJ1-4
CDR3 protein: CASSSAGGAPNEKLFF
CDR3 DNA: TGTGCCAGCAGTTCCGCCGGGGGCGCCCCTAATGAAAAACTGTTTTTT

D gene: .
V gene: TRBV24-1
clone size: .
J gene: TRBJ2-5
CDR3 protein: CATSDPLETQYF
CDR3 DNA: TGTGCCACCAGTGATCCGTTGGAGACCCAGTACTTC

D gene: TRBD1
V gene: TRBV12-3/TRBV12-4
clone size: .
J gene: TRBJ2-3
CDR3 protein: CASSFGQGETDTQYF
CDR3 DNA: TGTGCCAGCAGTTTTGGACAGGGTGAGACAGATACGCAGTATTTT

D gene: .
V gene: TRBV7-9
clone size: .
J gene: TRBJ2-7
CDR3 protein: CASSLWAEEGYEQYF
CDR3 DNA: TGTGCCAGCAGCTTATGGGCTGAGGAGGGCTACGAGCAGTACTTC

D gene: TRBD1
V gene: TRBV6-6
clone size: .
J gene: TRBJ2-2
CDR3 protein: CASSYTGQGDTGELFF
CDR3 DNA: TGTGCCAGCAGTTACACGGGACAGGGGGACACCGGGGAGCTGTTTTTT

D gene: .
V gene: TRBV6-4
clone size: .
J gene: TRBJ1-1
CDR3 protein: CASRPGVARDLNTEAFF
CDR3 DNA: TGTGCCAGCAGACCAGGGGTGGCCCGCGATTTGAACACTGAAGCTTTCTTT

D gene: .
V gene: TRBV10-3
clone size: few
J gene: TRBJ2-1
CDR3 protein: CAISGVYNEQFF
CDR3 DNA: TGTGCCATCAGTGGCGTTTACAATGAGCAGTTCTTC

D gene: TRBD1
V gene: TRBV5-1
clone size: .
J gene: TRBJ2-5
CDR3 protein: CASSHQSRTGIKEQYF
CDR3 DNA: TGCGCCAGCAGCCACCAATCTAGGACAGGTATAAAGGAGCAGTACTTC

D gene: TRBD2
V gene: TRBV11-1
clone size: few
J gene: TRBJ2-5
CDR3 protein: CASSTRTSGKTQYF
CDR3 DNA: TGTGCCAGCAGCACCCGGACTAGCGGGAAGACCCAGTACTTC

D gene: .
V gene: TRBV4-1
clone size: .
J gene: TRBJ2-7
CDR3 protein: CASSQGANSYEQYF
CDR3 DNA: TGCGCCAGCAGCCAAGGGGCGAACTCATACGAGCAGTACTTC

D gene: .
V gene: TRBV3-1
clone size: few
J gene: TRBJ2-7
CDR3 protein: CASSQGAGNYEQYF
CDR3 DNA: TGTGCCAGCAGCCAAGGGGCTGGGAACTACGAGCAGTACTTC

D gene: TRBD2
V gene: TRBV29-1
clone size: many
J gene: TRBJ2-3
CDR3 protein: CSAGLATTDTQYF
CDR3 DNA: TGCAGCGCCGGACTAGCAACCACAGATACGCAGTATTTT

D gene: TRBD1
V gene: TRBV5-1
clone size: .
J gene: TRBJ1-1
CDR3 protein: CASSSGQGGEAFF
CDR3 DNA: TGCGCCAGCAGCTCAGGACAGGGGGGTGAAGCTTTCTTT

D gene: .
V gene: TRBV3-1
clone size: many
J gene: TRBJ2-3
CDR3 protein: CASSQGTTNTDTQYF
CDR3 DNA: TGTGCCAGCAGCCAAGGAACGACTAACACAGATACGCAGTATTTT

D gene: TRBD2
V gene: TRBV20-1
clone size: .
J gene: TRBJ2-5
CDR3 protein: CSAVRLAGLQETQYF
CDR3 DNA: TGCAGTGCTGTCCGACTAGCGGGGCTCCAAGAGACCCAGTACTTC

D gene: .
V gene: TRBV7-2
clone size: .
J gene: TRBJ1-3
CDR3 protein: CASSTDSAGNTIYF
CDR3 DNA: TGTGCCAGCAGCACGGACAGTGCTGGAAACACCATATATTTT

D gene: TRBD1
V gene: TRBV20-1
clone size: once
J gene: TRBJ2-5
CDR3 protein: CSASLVRGETQYF
CDR3 DNA: TGCAGTGCTAGCCTTGTCAGGGGGGAGACCCAGTACTTC

D gene: TRBD2
V gene: TRBV11-2
clone size: .
J gene: TRBJ2-1
CDR3 protein: CASSQRAGTNINEQFF
CDR3 DNA: TGTGCCAGCAGTCAACGAGCCGGGACTAATATCAATGAGCAGTTCTTC